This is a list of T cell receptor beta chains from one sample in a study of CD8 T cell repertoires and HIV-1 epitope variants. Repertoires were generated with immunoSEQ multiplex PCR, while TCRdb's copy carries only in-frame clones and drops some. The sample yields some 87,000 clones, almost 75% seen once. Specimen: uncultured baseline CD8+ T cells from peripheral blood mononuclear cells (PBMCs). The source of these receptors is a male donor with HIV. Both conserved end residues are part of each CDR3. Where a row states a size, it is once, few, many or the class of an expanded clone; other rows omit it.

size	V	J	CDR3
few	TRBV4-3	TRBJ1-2	CASSQELGNYGYTF
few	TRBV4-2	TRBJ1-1	CASSQDNRLDTEAFF
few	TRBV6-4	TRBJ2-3	CASSDPPGSRQYF
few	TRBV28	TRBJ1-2	CASRAGSYNYGYTF
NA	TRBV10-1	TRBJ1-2	CASSAYGYTF
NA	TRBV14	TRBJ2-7	CASSQDLYEQYF
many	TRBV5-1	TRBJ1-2	CASSLDGSGTSGYTF
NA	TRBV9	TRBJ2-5	CASSVWGEETQYF
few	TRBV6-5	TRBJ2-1	CASRYSQGDEQFF
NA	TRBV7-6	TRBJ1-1	CASSSVSRGTEAFF
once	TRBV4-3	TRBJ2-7	CASSQDPSSKAYEQYF
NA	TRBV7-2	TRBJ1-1	CASSLVKDGGAFF
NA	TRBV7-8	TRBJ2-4	CASSRSDIQYF
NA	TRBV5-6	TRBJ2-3	CASSPIRDPTDTQYF
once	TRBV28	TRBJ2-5	CASSTWMAGTTKRETQYF
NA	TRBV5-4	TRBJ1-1	CASSAQTNTEAFF
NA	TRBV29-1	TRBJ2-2	CSVLVNTGELFF
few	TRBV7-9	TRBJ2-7	CASSLGTSSPYEQYF
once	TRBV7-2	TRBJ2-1	CASSLGFAGIPLNEQFF
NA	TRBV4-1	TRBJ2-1	CASSQDSGANEQFF
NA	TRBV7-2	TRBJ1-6	CASSKTRGTGASPLHF
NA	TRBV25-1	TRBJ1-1	CASSDPGQTIAFF
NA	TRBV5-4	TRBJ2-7	CASSGDRFAYEQYF
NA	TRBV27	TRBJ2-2	CASRVGTGELFF
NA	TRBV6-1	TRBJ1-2	CASRGTEFNYGYTF
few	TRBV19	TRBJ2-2	CASSGGRPGELFF
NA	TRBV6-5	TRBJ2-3	CASSYGITGLQYF
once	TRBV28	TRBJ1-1	CATLPPPARTVNTEAFF
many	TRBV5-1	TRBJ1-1	CASSLAFSGSNTEAFF
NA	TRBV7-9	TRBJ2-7	CASSIGTSYEQYF
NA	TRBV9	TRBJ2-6	CASSVKREVTSGANVLTF
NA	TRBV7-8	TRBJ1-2	CASSLRQGRNYGYTF